The present T cell receptor beta chain was sequenced within a study of cytomegalovirus exposure and HLA in healthy donors. Broader study findings: Through in vitro validation, a few CMV-associated chains were shown to be specific for CMV antigens. One cluster of highly shared sequence variants probably arose as a sequencing artifact. The authors listed some 150 TCR beta chains as cytomegalovirus-associated. Later genetic work tied a missense DCLRE1C variant to beta-chain V and J trimming.

The table lists this clone with a few counts. Antigen unknown. Between the trimmed V and J ends, which lost 1 base and 3 bases, there was a span of 10 bases. Looked up from germline, CDR1 is MNHNS and CDR2 is SASEGT. CDR3 length: 14 amino acids. PCR employed 60 Vbeta and 13 Jbeta primers. Sequencing used immunoSEQ multiplex PCR; TCRdb keeps in-frame clones, though not all of them. Among some 110,000 clones listed, roughly 80% were seen once. Sequences were obtained from PBMCs. The chain recombines TRBV6-1 with TRBJ2-7, with D maybe TRBD2 (6 bases). This receptor was identified in a man aged 25-45 years in good health and CMV-seronegative. In DNA, the CDR3 is TGTGCCAGCAGTGAAGGGACGGGGGTCTACGAGCAGTACTTC. Translated, it gives CASSEGTGVYEQYF.